This TCR beta chain appears in the sequencing data of a study of cytomegalovirus exposure and HLA in healthy donors. This clone was counted once. What it recognizes is unknown. The CDR3 sequence is 14 residues long. V shed 2 bases, J shed 4 bases, and the junction held 4 bases outside the gene matches. Germline V gene sequence: CDR1 MNHEY, CDR2 SVGAGI. The PCR contained 60 Vbeta and 13 Jbeta primers. Sequencing was performed with immunoSEQ multiplex PCR; in TCRdb, only in-frame clones are kept and a portion is missing. Among some 84,000 clones listed, under 80% were seen once. Broader study findings: The classifier was said to identify cytomegalovirus status with high specificity and sensitivity. The study listed 150 to 200 cytomegalovirus-associated TCR beta chains.

The sequenced sample was PBMCs. The origin of this receptor is a boy aged 5-17 years in good health and CMV-seronegative. The chain uses TRBV6-5 and TRBJ1-2, with TRBD1 matching 7 bases. The CDR3 DNA is TGTGCCAGCAGTTACCGGACAGGCCTCTATGGCTACACCTTC. Its translation is CASSYRTGLYGYTF.